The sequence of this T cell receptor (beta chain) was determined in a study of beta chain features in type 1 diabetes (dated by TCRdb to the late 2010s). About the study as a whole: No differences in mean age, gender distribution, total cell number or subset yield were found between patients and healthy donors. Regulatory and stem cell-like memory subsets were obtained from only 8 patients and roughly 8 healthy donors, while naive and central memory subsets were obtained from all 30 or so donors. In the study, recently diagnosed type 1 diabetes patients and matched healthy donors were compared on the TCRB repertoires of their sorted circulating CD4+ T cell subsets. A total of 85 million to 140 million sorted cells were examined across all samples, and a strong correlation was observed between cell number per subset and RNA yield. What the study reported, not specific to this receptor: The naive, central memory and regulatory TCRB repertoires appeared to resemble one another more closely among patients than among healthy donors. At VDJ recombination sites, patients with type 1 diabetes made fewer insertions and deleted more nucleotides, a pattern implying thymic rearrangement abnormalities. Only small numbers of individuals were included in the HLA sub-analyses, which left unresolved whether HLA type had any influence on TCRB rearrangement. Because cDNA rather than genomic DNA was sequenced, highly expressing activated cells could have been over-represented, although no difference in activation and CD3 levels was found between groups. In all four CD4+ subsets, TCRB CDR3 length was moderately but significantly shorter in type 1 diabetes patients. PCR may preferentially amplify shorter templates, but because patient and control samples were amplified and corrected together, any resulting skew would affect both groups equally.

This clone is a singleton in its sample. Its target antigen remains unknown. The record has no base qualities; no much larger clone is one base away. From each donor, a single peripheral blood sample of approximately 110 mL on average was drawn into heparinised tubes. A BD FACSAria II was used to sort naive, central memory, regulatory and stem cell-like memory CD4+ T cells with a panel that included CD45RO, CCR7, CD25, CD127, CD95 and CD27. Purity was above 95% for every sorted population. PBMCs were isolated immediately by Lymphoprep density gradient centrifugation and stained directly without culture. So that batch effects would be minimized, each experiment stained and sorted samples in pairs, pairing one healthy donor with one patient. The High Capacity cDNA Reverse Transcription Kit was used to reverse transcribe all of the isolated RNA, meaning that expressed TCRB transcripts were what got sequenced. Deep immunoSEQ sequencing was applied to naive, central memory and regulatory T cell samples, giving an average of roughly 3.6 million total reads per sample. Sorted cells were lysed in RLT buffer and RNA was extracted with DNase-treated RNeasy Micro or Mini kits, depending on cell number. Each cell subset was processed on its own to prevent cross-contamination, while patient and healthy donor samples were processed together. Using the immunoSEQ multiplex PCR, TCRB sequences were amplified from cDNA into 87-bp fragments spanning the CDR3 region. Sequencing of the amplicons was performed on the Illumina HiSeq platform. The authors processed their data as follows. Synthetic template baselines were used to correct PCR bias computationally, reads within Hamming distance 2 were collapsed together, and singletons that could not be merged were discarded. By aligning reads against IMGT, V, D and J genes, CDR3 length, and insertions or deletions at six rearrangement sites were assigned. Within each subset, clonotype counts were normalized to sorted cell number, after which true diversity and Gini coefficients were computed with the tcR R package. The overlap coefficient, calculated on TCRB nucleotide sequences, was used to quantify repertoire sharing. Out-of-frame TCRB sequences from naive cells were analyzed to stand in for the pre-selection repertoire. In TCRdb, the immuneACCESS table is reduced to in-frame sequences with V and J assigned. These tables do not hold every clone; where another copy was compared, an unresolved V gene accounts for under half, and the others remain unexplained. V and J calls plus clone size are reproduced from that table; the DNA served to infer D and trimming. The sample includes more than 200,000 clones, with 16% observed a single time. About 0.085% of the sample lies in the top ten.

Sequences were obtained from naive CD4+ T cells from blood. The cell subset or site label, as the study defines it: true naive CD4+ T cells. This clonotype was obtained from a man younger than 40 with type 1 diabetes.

The CDR3 region has the sequence CASSGHSEQYF. The nucleotide sequence is given as TGTGCCAGCAGCGGACACAGTGAGCAGTACTTC. This chain joins TRBV9 to TRBJ2-7; too little of a D gene remains to name it. From the germline V gene, CDR1 is SGDLS and CDR2 is YYNGEE. The V end loses 3 bases and the J end loses 7 bases, and a stretch of 8 bases separates them. The CDR3 starts with the cysteine, ends with the phenylalanine, and has 11 residues. Only CDR3 DNA is held: 33 bases, read in frame from base 1.